This T cell receptor beta chain was found in a study of cytomegalovirus exposure and HLA in healthy donors. V was clipped by 5 bases and J by 8 bases, with 21 bases between them. The CDR3 contains 15 residues. Germline V CDR1 and CDR2: SEHNR, FQNEAQ (reference sequence). This PCR relied on a set of 60 Vbeta primers and 13 Jbeta primers. Clones were read by immunoSEQ multiplex PCR, and TCRdb kept only the in-frame ones, dropping some. The table has approximately 170,000 clones, roughly 85% seen once. V usage is TRBV7-9 and J usage is TRBJ1-2; maybe TRBD1 (6 bases). Sequencing was carried out using PBMCs. The receptor's source is a boy aged 2 to 10 in good health and CMV-seronegative. DNA of the CDR3: TGTGCCAGCAGCCCCCGGGGGGGCAGCCTATGGGGCTACACCTTC. This translates into CASSPRGGSLWGYTF. Using reference TRBV7-9 and TRBJ1-2 for the parts outside the CDR3, the full variable domain is DTGVSQNPRHKITKRGQNVTFRCDPISEHNRLYWYRQTLGQGPEFLTYFQNEAQLEKSRLLSDRFSAERPKGSFSTLEIQRTEQGDSAMYLCASSPRGGSLWGYTFGSGTRLTVV.